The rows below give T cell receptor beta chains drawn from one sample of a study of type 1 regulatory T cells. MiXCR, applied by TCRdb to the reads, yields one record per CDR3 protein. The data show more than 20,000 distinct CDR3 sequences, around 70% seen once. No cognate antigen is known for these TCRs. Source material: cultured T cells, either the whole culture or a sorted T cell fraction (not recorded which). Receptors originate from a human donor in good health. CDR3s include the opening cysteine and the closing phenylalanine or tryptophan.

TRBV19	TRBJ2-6	CASSLQGGAGANVLTF
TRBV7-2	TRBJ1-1	CASSRKQGDPPNTEAFF
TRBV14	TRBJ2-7	CASSQELGWGIEQYF
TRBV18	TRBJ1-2	CASSPKEGYTF
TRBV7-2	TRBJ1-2	CASNRGGAPGPYGYTF
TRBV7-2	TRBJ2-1	CASSLARAVSYNEQFF
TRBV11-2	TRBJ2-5	CASSLGLFAETQYF
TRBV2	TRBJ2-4	CASLPGDKNIQYF
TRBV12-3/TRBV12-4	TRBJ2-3	CASTIRDTQYF
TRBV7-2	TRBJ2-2	CASSSVAGGHTGELFF
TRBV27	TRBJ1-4	CASSHGTYEKLFF
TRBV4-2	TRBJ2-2	CASSQAGERRPSTGELFF
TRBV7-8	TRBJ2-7	CASSLGGEPPYEQYF
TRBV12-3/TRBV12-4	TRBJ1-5	CASRAGVSNQPQHF
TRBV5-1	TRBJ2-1	CASGDYNEQFF
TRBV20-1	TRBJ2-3	CSARDSGLAGYTQYF
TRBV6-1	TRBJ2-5	CASSDQTRGTQYF
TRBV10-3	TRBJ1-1	CATARTGGTEAFF
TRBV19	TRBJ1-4	CASSGGQGASEKLFF
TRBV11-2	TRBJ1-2	CASSPTFGANYGYTF
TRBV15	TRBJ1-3	CATSRGKGPAGNTIYF
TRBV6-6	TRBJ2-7	CASSYQGRDYEQYF
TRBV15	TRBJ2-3	CATSREVGTSRPDTQYF
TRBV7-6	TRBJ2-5	CASSPLTWETQYF
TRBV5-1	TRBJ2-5	CASSAGTQQETQYF
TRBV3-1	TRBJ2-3	CASSQRDRGTDTQYF
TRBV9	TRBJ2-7	CASSVEAWSYEQYF
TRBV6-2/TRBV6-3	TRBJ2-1	CAISLSGARGQNEQFF
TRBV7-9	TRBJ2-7	CASSLAPGRPYEQYF
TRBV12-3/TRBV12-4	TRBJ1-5	CASSFGGLSNQPQHF
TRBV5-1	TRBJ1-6	CASRSGVLSYNSPLHF
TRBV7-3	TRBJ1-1	CASSLMSRGRGSANTEAFF
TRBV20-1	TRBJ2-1	CSASLLAGGTYNEQFF
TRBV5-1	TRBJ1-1	CASSRATPRTTEAFF
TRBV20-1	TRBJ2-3	CSARSWGGGVFADTQYF
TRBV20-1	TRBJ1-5	CSARELGTQPQHF
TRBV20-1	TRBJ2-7	CSARVGNRGEQYF
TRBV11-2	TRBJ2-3	CASRVPGTSTDTQYF
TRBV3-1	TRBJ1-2	CASSPWASNYGYTF
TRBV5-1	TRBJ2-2	CASIVGGQSSGELFF
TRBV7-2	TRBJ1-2	CASSKDRGSGYTF
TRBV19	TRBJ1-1	CASSSFYLNTEAFF
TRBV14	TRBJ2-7	CASSPTTRQGYEQYF